This entry lists 30 T cell receptor beta chains sequenced from one sample in a study of T cell clusters in autoimmune cytopenias. TRB was amplified from roughly 250 ng of peripheral blood genomic DNA per sample. TRB was amplified by touch-down multiplex PCR, primer pools A and B combined. TCRdb reprocessed the multiplex PCR reads, with one entry per CDR3 protein and no DNA. This table holds a few thousand distinct CDR3 sequences. A further study also used this sample, focusing on T cell repertoires in aging, cancer and after chemotherapy.

The specimen was peripheral blood. These receptors originate from a human donor in good health.

According to its frequency, this clonotype is medium-sized. This chain connects TRBV6-5 to TRBJ2-2; TCRdb proposes TRBD2, but this gene call is untestable without DNA. The CDR3 sequence is 14 residues long. In germline, CDR1 is MNHEY, CDR2 SVGAGI. The CDR3 protein is CASSGTSGTGELFF.

This chain uses TRBV20-1 with TRBJ2-7; the TCRdb D gene call, TRBD1, has no DNA to confirm it. The germline V gene has CDR1 DFQATT and CDR2 SNEGSKA (reference sequence). CDR3 length: 13 residues. The CDR3 reads CSASTGSTYEQYF.

The chain has TRBV20-1 and TRBJ2-1. CDR3 size: 15 residues. The germline CDR1 and CDR2 sequences are DFQATT and SNEGSKA (reference sequence). The CDR3 reads CSAVQTSRSITEQFF.

This clonotype is identified as medium-sized from frequency. V usage is TRBV27 and J usage is TRBJ2-7; TCRdb returns TRBD1, unconfirmable since there is no DNA. Looked up from germline, CDR1 is MNHEY and CDR2 is SMNVEV (reference sequence). The CDR3 covers 16 residues. This CDR3 is CASSLRGQGGAYEQYF.

This clonotype shows up as medium-sized (0.01 to 0.1%) by frequency. This rearrangement joins TRBV19 to TRBJ2-5. Germline V gene data show CDR1 as LNHDA and CDR2 as SQIVND (reference sequence). This CDR3 region has 13 residues. This CDR3 is CASSWSGEETQYF.

Frequency places this clonotype as medium-sized. This chain joins TRBV6-1 and TRBJ2-2; TCRdb proposes TRBD2, but this gene call is untestable without DNA. The CDR3 has 18 amino acids. Germline V gene lookup returns CDR1 MNHNS and CDR2 SASEGT. The CDR3 here is CASSTPPGLALFGGELFF.

CDR3 loop: CASSQDFGGLAGYNEQFF. The chain combines TRBV14 with TRBJ2-1; TCRdb names TRBD2, which stays unverified in the absence of DNA. Germline assignment: CDR1 SGHDN and CDR2 FVKESK. This CDR3 is built from 18 residues.

The gene calls are TRBV5-6 and TRBJ1-4; absent DNA, TCRdb's TRBD1 call cannot be checked. The CDR3 loop spans 15 amino acids. Per the germline V gene, CDR1 is SGHDT and CDR2 is YYEEEE. CDR3 in amino acids: CASSPGTGGNEKLFF.

The chain is built from TRBV6-5 and TRBJ2-5; TCRdb's D call, TRBD1, is unchecked because there is no DNA. Germline V gene lookup returns CDR1 MNHEY and CDR2 SVGAGI. This CDR3 region has 14 residues. This chain's CDR3 is CASLLGRTWETQYF.

This clonotype is identified as medium-sized from frequency. V usage is TRBV5-6 and J usage is TRBJ1-5. Germline CDR1 is SGHDT and CDR2 is YYEEEE. The CDR3 loop spans 12 amino acids. The CDR3 is CASSLSGQPQHF.

The chain is built from TRBV7-3 and TRBJ1-3. Germline loops: CDR1 SGHTA, CDR2 FQGTGA. This CDR3 region has 13 residues. The CDR3 sequence: CASSPLRGDTIYF.

The gene calls are TRBV7-9 and TRBJ2-2; without DNA, the TCRdb call of TRBD1 cannot be checked. This CDR3 spans 18 amino acids. The germline V gene has CDR1 SEHNR and CDR2 FQNEAQ (reference sequence). The chain's CDR3 is CASSFSPRQPGYTGELFF.

The J gene is TRBJ2-5, the V gene TRBV18; TCRdb's D call, TRBD1, is unchecked because there is no DNA. This CDR3 has 14 residues. CDR1 KGHSH and CDR2 LQKENI come from the germline V gene. CDR3 sequence reads: CASSQQTGQETQYF.

This clonotype shows up as medium-sized by frequency. V gene TRBV27 combines with J gene TRBJ2-7; TCRdb's D gene call, TRBD1, goes unchecked for lack of DNA. This CDR3 has 13 residues. CDR1 is MNHEY, CDR2 SMNVEV, per germline (reference sequence). CDR3 in amino acids: CASSMQGAYEQYF.

V usage is TRBV12-3 or TRBV12-4 and J usage is TRBJ1-5; TCRdb selects TRBD1, and the lack of DNA leaves this call unchecked. The CDR3 is 13 residues long. The CDR3 is CASGRLSNQPQHF.

This clonotype is deemed medium-sized by its frequency. The CDR3 loop is CASSLGRRAGNTIYF. The gene calls are TRBV5-1 and TRBJ1-3. From germline, CDR1 is SGHRS and CDR2 YFSETQ. CDR3 length equals 15 residues.

Measured by frequency, this clonotype is medium-sized. The chain carries TRBV7-2 and TRBJ2-3; TCRdb's assignment of TRBD1 cannot be checked, as there is no DNA. The CDR3 consists of 14 residues. Germline CDR1 and CDR2: SGHTA and FQGNSA. CDR3 amino acids: CASSSDSGADTQYF.

Frequency places this clonotype as medium-sized. The chain links TRBV6-1 to TRBJ2-5; TCRdb picks TRBD1, but there is no DNA to check that call. CDR3 length: 13 residues. CDR1 and CDR2 (germline): MNHNS, SASEGT. The CDR3 sequence is CASRGTGTETQYF.

This clonotype is large by frequency. CDR3 amino acids: CSVVQGAGETQYF. The rearrangement joins TRBV29-1 to TRBJ2-5; TCRdb indicates TRBD1, and absent DNA this call remains unverified. This CDR3 contains 13 residues. CDR1 is SQVTM, CDR2 ANQGSEA, per germline.

Its frequency marks this clonotype as medium-sized (0.01 to 0.1%). This sequence joins TRBV6-5 and TRBJ2-2; TCRdb designates TRBD1, a call that cannot be tested without DNA. Germline V gives CDR1 MNHEY, CDR2 SVGAGI. The CDR3 spans 16 residues. CDR3 in amino acids: CASKMVGGAGTGELFF.

Judged by frequency, this clonotype is medium-sized. The V call is TRBV6-5, the J call TRBJ1-5; the TCRdb D gene call, TRBD1, has no DNA to confirm it. This CDR3 contains 15 residues. Germline V gene lookup returns CDR1 MNHEY and CDR2 SVGAGI. CDR3 region: CANIEYRATNQPQHF.

The rearrangement links TRBV20-1 to TRBJ2-1; TCRdb reports TRBD2, a call that lacks DNA to check it against. Germline loops: CDR1 DFQATT, CDR2 SNEGSKA (reference sequence). The CDR3 is 14 residues long. CDR3: CSAATPYGYNEQFF.

In terms of frequency, this clonotype is medium-sized (0.01 to 0.1%). The chain carries TRBV6-5 and TRBJ2-3; absent DNA, TCRdb's TRBD2 call cannot be checked. The CDR3 length is 16 residues. The germline V gene has CDR1 MNHEY and CDR2 SVGAGI. This CDR3 is CASRAAGIGSTDTQYF.

The rearrangement uses TRBV6-6 and TRBJ1-5. This CDR3 contains 16 residues. CDR1 is MNHNY and CDR2 is SVGAGI in the germline V gene (reference sequence). The CDR3 sequence: CASRERGGGSNQPQHF.

Considering frequency, this clonotype is medium-sized. The chain recombines TRBV6-5 with TRBJ1-5; TCRdb designates TRBD1, a call that cannot be tested without DNA. Germline CDR1 reads MNHEY; CDR2 reads SVGAGI. CDR3 length: 16 amino acids. The CDR3 loop is CASSPDRRISNQPQHF.

Considering frequency, this clonotype is medium-sized. V is TRBV6-5 and J is TRBJ1-6; TCRdb picks TRBD1, but there is no DNA to check that call. This CDR3 has 15 residues. Germline V gene sequence: CDR1 MNHEY, CDR2 SVGAGI. The CDR3 loop is CASRPKPHYNSPLHF.

This clonotype is labeled medium-sized (0.01 to 0.1%) based on frequency. This chain joins TRBV19 and TRBJ1-4; the TCRdb call, TRBD1, lacks DNA for checking. Germline V lookup: CDR1 LNHDA, CDR2 SQIVND (reference sequence). The CDR3 sequence is 16 residues long. The CDR3 spells CASSRGTGTDNEKLFF.

This clonotype counts as medium-sized by frequency. The chain is built from TRBV29-1 and TRBJ1-1; TCRdb's D gene call, TRBD1, goes unchecked for lack of DNA. This CDR3 comprises 11 residues. Germline assignment: CDR1 SQVTM and CDR2 ANQGSEA. The CDR3 spells CSVDRGRVAFF.

This clonotype is called medium-sized based on its frequency. The chain links TRBV5-6 to TRBJ2-5; TCRdb designates TRBD2, a call that cannot be tested without DNA. CDR3 length: 15 residues. Germline V gene data show CDR1 as SGHDT and CDR2 as YYEEEE. This CDR3 reads CASSLRTWGKETQYF.

This clonotype is labeled medium-sized based on frequency. Here the CDR3 reads CASSSNRVDNSPLHF. V gene TRBV6-5 combines with J gene TRBJ1-6; without DNA, the TCRdb call of TRBD1 cannot be checked. The CDR3 runs 15 residues. In germline, CDR1 is MNHEY, CDR2 SVGAGI.